These 15 T cell receptor beta chains were all obtained from the same sample, sequenced in a study of OX40 agonist ivuxolimab in advanced cancers. Assay used: immunoSEQ multiplex PCR; TCRdb lists only in-frame clones, some missing. The sample contains over 150,000 clones, 94% of which appear only once. This sample comprised CD4+ or CD8+ T cells sorted from blood, obtained in a trial of the OX40 agonist ivuxolimab. The receptors were gathered from an adult with an advanced solid tumor such as melanoma, head and neck, liver or kidney cancer.

The rearrangement joins TRBV9 to TRBJ1-1, with D hard to call. Germline assignment: CDR1 SGDLS and CDR2 YYNGEE. Trimming removed 0 bases at V and 3 bases at J, with 9 bases between. The CDR3 contains 14 residues. Here the CDR3 reads CASSVGEGYTEAFF. The CDR3 coding sequence is TGTGCCAGCAGCGTAGGGGAAGGGTACACTGAAGCTTTCTTT.

V is TRBV30 and J is TRBJ1-2, with TRBD1 matching over 9 bases. Trimming cost V 7 bases and J 6 bases; bases outside gene matches: 3. In germline, CDR1 is GTSNPN, CDR2 SVGIG (reference sequence). This CDR3 is built from 11 residues. The CDR3 region is CALGQGNGYTF. The CDR3 coding sequence is TGTGCCTTGGGACAGGGTAATGGCTACACCTTC.

V and J are TRBV7-9 and TRBJ2-1; TRBD1 is a possible D gene (8 bases). There are 15 residues in the CDR3. The germline V gene has CDR1 SEHNR and CDR2 FQNEAQ (reference sequence). The V gene lost 2 bases and the J gene lost 8 bases, with 16 bases spanning the gap. The CDR3 here is CASSLSRTGRDEQFF. Here the CDR3 DNA reads TGTGCCAGCAGCTTATCACGGACAGGGAGGGATGAGCAGTTCTTC. The full variable domain, in which reference TRBV7-9 and TRBJ2-1 provide the parts outside the CDR3, is DTGVSQNPRHKITKRGQNVTFRCDPISEHNRLYWYRQTLGQGPEFLTYFQNEAQLEKSRLLSDRFSAERPKGSFSTLEIQRTEQGDSAMYLCASSLSRTGRDEQFFGPGTRLTVL.

This chain joins TRBV10-3 and TRBJ2-7, with D perhaps TRBD2 (6 bases). The CDR3 has 15 residues. Germline assignment: CDR1 ENHRY and CDR2 SYGVKD. Trimming stripped 0 bases from V and 4 bases from J, with 13 bases between. CDR3 in amino acids: CAISESATGGYEQYF. The CDR3 nucleotides are TGTGCCATCAGTGAGTCGGCGACTGGGGGGTACGAGCAGTACTTC.

V and J are TRBV28 and TRBJ2-6; D is perhaps TRBD2 (6 bases). CDR1 is MDHEN and CDR2 is SYDVKM in the germline V gene. This CDR3 is 15 amino acids long. V gave up 3 bases and J gave up 0 bases, with 6 bases separating them. CDR3 sequence: CASSLGGSGANVLTF. CDR3 sequence (DNA): TGTGCCAGCAGTTTGGGGGGCTCTGGGGCCAACGTCCTGACTTTC.

In DNA, the CDR3 is TGTGCCAGCAGTTACGGGGGGATCCCTGAGCAGTTCTTC. The encoded protein is CASSYGGIPEQFF. V and J are TRBV6-5 and TRBJ2-1, with TRBD2 as a possible D gene (6 bases). Germline CDR1 is MNHEY and CDR2 is SVGAGI. Trimming stripped 2 bases from V and 9 bases from J, with 11 bases between. The CDR3 length is 13 residues.

The chain has TRBV7-2 and TRBJ2-1; no definite D call. The CDR3 loop spans 12 amino acids. V was shortened by 3 bases and J by 8 bases, with 8 bases between the two germline ends. The V gene's germline CDR1 is SGHTA and CDR2 FQGNSA. The CDR3 loop is CASSFVRYEQFF. DNA for the CDR3: TGTGCCAGCAGCTTCGTAAGGTATGAGCAGTTCTTC.

This clone was seen only a few times. The chain carries TRBV4-3 and TRBJ1-2; D uncertain. In germline, CDR1 is LGHNA, CDR2 YSLEER. The CDR3 has 15 residues. V lost 0 bases and J 10 bases, leaving 18 bases between the germline ends. CDR3 protein: CASSQEERRRSHYTF. The CDR3 nucleotides read TGCGCCAGCAGCCAAGAAGAACGACGTCGGTCGCACTACACCTTC.

The chain is built from TRBV5-1 and TRBJ2-1; 9 positions agree with TRBD1. CDR1 is SGHRS and CDR2 is YFSETQ in the germline V gene. This CDR3 is 16 amino acids long. Trimming cost V 0 bases and J 7 bases; bases outside gene matches: 8. CDR3 loop: CASSLVDRGSRNEQFF. The CDR3 DNA sequence: TGCGCCAGCAGCTTGGTCGACAGGGGGTCTAGGAATGAGCAGTTCTTC.

The chain uses TRBV28 and TRBJ1-2; unclear D gene. This CDR3 comprises 13 residues. Germline V lookup: CDR1 MDHEN, CDR2 SYDVKM. V gave up 4 bases and J gave up 4 bases, with 10 bases separating them. This CDR3 is CASSWQLPYGYTF. In DNA form, the CDR3 reads TGTGCCAGCAGTTGGCAGCTCCCCTATGGCTACACCTTC.

The chain combines TRBV4-2 with TRBJ1-1; D is uncertain. Trimming left V 0 bases short and J 0 bases short, with 11 bases between. CDR1 and CDR2 (germline): LGHNA, YNFKEQ. There are 16 residues in the CDR3. CDR3 DNA sequence: TGTGCCAGCAGCCAAGATCCGAACAGTTTGAACACTGAAGCTTTCTTT. Translation: CASSQDPNSLNTEAFF.

CDR3 DNA: TGTGCCAGCAGCTTAGCAGGGGGGCCCAACACCGGGGAGCTGTTTTTT. This encodes CASSLAGGPNTGELFF. The V call is TRBV7-9, the J call TRBJ2-2; D is tentatively TRBD1 or TRBD2 (6 bases each). Germline CDR1 and CDR2: SEHNR and FQNEAQ (reference sequence). With 0 bases removed from V and 2 bases from J, the gap between germline ends came to 10 bases. The CDR3 runs 16 residues.

The chain employs TRBV4-2 and TRBJ2-5; 10 bases are shared with TRBD2. Per germline, CDR1 LGHNA and CDR2 YNFKEQ. The length of the CDR3 is 15 residues. J was trimmed by 2 bases and V by 1 base; bases with no gene match: 1. The CDR3 region is CASSQGAGGQETQYF. In DNA, the CDR3 is TGTGCCAGCAGCCAAGGAGCGGGAGGGCAAGAGACCCAGTACTTC.

This chain links TRBV11-3 with TRBJ2-3; TRBD2 agrees at 8 bases. Germline V CDR1 and CDR2: SGHNT, YENEEA. Losses at the gene ends were 3 bases for V and 0 bases for J; bases not matched to a gene: 2. CDR3 length equals 15 residues. CDR3 DNA: TGTGCCAGCAGCTTGGGCGGGAGGAGCACAGATACGCAGTATTTT. Amino acids: CASSLGGRSTDTQYF.

This sequence joins TRBV6-5 and TRBJ1-2; 8 nucleotides match TRBD1. Unmatched junction bases numbered 8, after V lost 6 bases and J lost 2 bases. Germline-derived CDR1 and CDR2 are MNHEY and SVGAGI. There are 15 residues in the CDR3. CDR3 coding DNA: TGTGCCAGCAGACGGGACAGGAATCCGAACTATGGCTACACCTTC. It encodes CASRRDRNPNYGYTF.